Included here is one T cell receptor beta chain sequence, with context. Its antigen is unidentified. Selection for sequencing was limited to patients who had shown CD8+CD57+ cell expansion by flow cytometry. Germline values: CDR1 SGHTA, CDR2 FQGTGA. Trimming pared 2 bases from V and 5 bases from J, leaving 8 bases between. The CDR3 covers 13 residues. Genomic DNA provided the template from which TCR beta VDJ and CDR3 profiles were obtained. One entry per CDR3 protein, called by TCRdb with MiXCR from the reads. Of about 120,000 distinct CDR3 sequences detected, 45% to 60% appear once; the ten largest clones hold under 35%. This sample is part of a study of CD8+CD57+ T cells in acquired aplastic anemia. Study-level findings and limits: There were some 27 CD8+ CDR3 sequences that occurred in both patients and controls.

The specimen was sorted CD4+, CD8+, or CD8+CD57+ T cells (not recorded which) from PBMCs. This clonotype was obtained from a human donor with aplastic anemia. The chain couples TRBV7-3 to TRBJ2-3; perhaps TRBD2 as D (5 bases). CDR3 coding DNA: TGTGCCAGCAGCTTATACGAGGGAGATACGCAGTATTTT. Its translation: CASSLYEGDTQYF.